This is a list of T cell receptor beta chains from one sample in a study of blood T cells in healthy people across ages. From the 5' RACE reads, TCRdb called clonotypes with MiXCR, one entry per CDR3 protein. The sample yields 750,000 to 1,000,000 distinct CDR3 sequences, 29% seen once. The same data also contributed to another study, on T cells of mothers and their children.

Input material: blood. The source is a woman aged 40 to 49 in good health. The CDR3 runs from the conserved cysteine through the conserved F or W. D genes are given only for firm matches. Only part of the rows carry a size: once, few, many, or a class if the clone is expanded.

J gene	D gene	clone size	V gene	CDR3 protein	CDR3 DNA
TRBJ2-2	TRBD2	few	TRBV25-1	CASRRTSVSGELFF	TGTGCCAGCAGAAGGACTAGCGTATCCGGGGAGCTGTTTTTT
TRBJ2-1	TRBD1	few	TRBV27	CASSLRGPNEQFF	TGTGCCAGCAGTTTAAGGGGGCCCAATGAGCAGTTCTTC
TRBJ2-7	.	many	TRBV7-7	CASSYFLGSDEQYF	TGTGCTAGCAGCTACTTCCTGGGATCGGACGAGCAGTACTTC
TRBJ1-1	.	.	TRBV5-1	CASSSYGGGTEAFF	TGCGCCAGCAGTTCCTACGGGGGTGGGACTGAAGCTTTCTTT
TRBJ2-1	TRBD2	many	TRBV9	CASSVATSSGLAGEEQFF	TGTGCCAGCAGCGTAGCTACCTCCTCGGGACTAGCGGGGGAGGAGCAGTTCTTC
TRBJ1-5	.	few	TRBV25-1	CASSDGVQPQHF	TGTGCCAGCAGTGATGGGGTTCAGCCCCAGCATTTT
TRBJ2-1	TRBD2	many	TRBV3-1	CASSQDPGGQDEQFF	TGTGCCAGCAGCCAAGATCCGGGGGGGCAGGATGAGCAGTTCTTC
TRBJ2-7	.	.	TRBV7-2	CASSGYRTVFYEQYF	TGTGCCAGCAGCGGATACAGGACGGTCTTCTACGAGCAGTACTTC
TRBJ2-1	TRBD2	few	TRBV2	CASSGRSREGEQFF	TGTGCCAGCAGTGGACGCTCCAGGGAGGGTGAGCAGTTCTTC
TRBJ2-7	.	few	TRBV6-1	CAARARGPFDSYEQYF	TGTGCCGCCCGGGCTCGGGGGCCATTCGACTCCTACGAGCAGTACTTC
TRBJ1-2	.	few	TRBV5-1	CASSLAEGPFYYGYTF	TGCGCCAGCAGCTTGGCCGAGGGGCCCTTTTACTATGGCTACACCTTC
TRBJ2-1	.	many	TRBV12-3/TRBV12-4	CASSPPDHYNEQFF	TGTGCCAGCAGCCCCCCGGACCATTACAATGAGCAGTTCTTC
TRBJ2-5	.	many	TRBV27	CASPPAIGQQETQYF	TGTGCCAGCCCACCGGCGATAGGACAGCAAGAGACCCAGTACTTC
TRBJ2-3	.	.	TRBV27	CASSFRGDTDTQYF	TGTGCCAGCAGTTTCCGGGGAGACACAGATACGCAGTATTTT
TRBJ1-5	TRBD1	.	TRBV27	CASSRTGRVGQPQHF	TGTGCCAGCAGTCGGACAGGGAGGGTTGGTCAGCCCCAGCATTTT
TRBJ1-1	TRBD1	few	TRBV10-3	CAISGSDRGTFGAFF	TGTGCCATCAGTGGTTCAGACAGGGGAACCTTTGGAGCTTTCTTT
TRBJ2-3	.	.	TRBV6-1	CASSAETASTDTQYF	TGTGCCAGCAGTGCGGAGACAGCCAGCACAGATACGCAGTATTTT
TRBJ2-5	TRBD1	many	TRBV27	CASSLSGDRLGQETQYF	TGTGCCAGCAGTTTATCGGGGGACAGGCTCGGCCAAGAGACCCAGTACTTC
TRBJ1-1	.	.	TRBV4-1	CASSQGDDPEAFF	TGCGCCAGCAGCCAAGGAGATGACCCCGAAGCTTTCTTT
TRBJ2-1	.	.	TRBV29-1	CSVEGGAGTYNEQFF	TGCAGCGTTGAAGGTGGGGCAGGGACTTACAATGAGCAGTTCTTC
TRBJ1-1	.	.	TRBV27	CASSYQVGASGTEAFF	TGTGCCAGCAGTTATCAAGTAGGTGCCTCGGGCACTGAAGCTTTCTTT
TRBJ2-2	TRBD1	.	TRBV10-2	CVSSESEDRRTGELFF	TGCGTCAGCAGTGAGTCGGAGGACAGGCGAACAGGGGAGCTGTTTTTT
TRBJ2-7	.	many	TRBV2	CASSSSNSPRGEQYF	TGTGCCAGCAGTAGTAGTAACAGTCCCAGAGGGGAGCAGTACTTC
TRBJ2-3	TRBD2	few	TRBV12-3/TRBV12-4	CASSLGTSGLADTQYF	TGTGCCAGCAGTTTAGGGACTAGCGGGTTAGCAGATACGCAGTATTTT
TRBJ2-7	.	few	TRBV7-2	CASSLTGAPSYEQYF	TGTGCCAGCAGCTTAACGGGGGCCCCCTCCTACGAGCAGTACTTC
TRBJ2-7	.	many	TRBV4-3	CASSPSNREIYEQYF	TGCGCCAGCAGCCCGTCCAACAGGGAGATCTACGAGCAGTACTTC
TRBJ1-2	TRBD1	few	TRBV2	CASSAGTGHLYGYTF	TGTGCCAGCAGTGCAGGGACAGGCCATCTCTATGGCTACACCTTC
TRBJ2-3	.	.	TRBV3-1	CASSQGVLAGTDTQYF	TGTGCCAGCAGCCAAGGTGTACTAGCAGGCACAGATACGCAGTATTTT
TRBJ2-1	TRBD2	few	TRBV20-1	CSAQEGSSGKQFF	TGCAGTGCCCAGGAGGGGTCTAGCGGAAAGCAGTTCTTC
TRBJ1-1	.	few	TRBV3-1	CASSRSAGTSNTEAFF	TGTGCCAGCAGTCGATCTGCCGGGACCTCTAACACTGAAGCTTTCTTT
TRBJ1-2	.	few	TRBV12-3/TRBV12-4	CASSHAGAGYGYTF	TGTGCCAGCAGTCATGCCGGGGCGGGCTATGGCTACACCTTC
TRBJ2-1	.	.	TRBV6-5	CASSRTAAGEQFF	TGTGCCAGCAGTCGGACAGCGGCGGGGGAGCAGTTCTTC
TRBJ1-2	.	.	TRBV11-2	CASSLEGSLYGYTF	TGTGCCAGCAGCTTAGAGGGATCTCTCTATGGCTACACCTTC
TRBJ2-1	TRBD2	many	TRBV20-1	CSARGGINNEQFF	TGCAGTGCTAGGGGGGGGATCAACAATGAGCAGTTCTTC
TRBJ2-3	TRBD1	few	TRBV5-1	CASTGTGPSTDTQYF	TGCGCCAGTACCGGGACAGGTCCTAGCACAGATACGCAGTATTTT
TRBJ1-1	.	.	TRBV2	CASAGEMNTEAFF	TGTGCCAGCGCAGGGGAAATGAACACTGAAGCTTTCTTT
TRBJ2-7	TRBD1	many	TRBV27	CASSQLGQGTYSYEQYF	TGTGCCAGCAGCCAACTAGGACAGGGAACATACTCCTACGAGCAGTACTTC
TRBJ2-3	.	many	TRBV5-1	CASSDPGRTDTQYF	TGCGCCAGCAGCGACCCGGGACGCACAGATACGCAGTATTTT
TRBJ1-6	TRBD1	.	TRBV19	CASSSRTGARNSPLHF	TGTGCCAGTAGTTCCCGGACAGGGGCGAGGAATTCACCCCTCCACTTT
TRBJ1-1	.	few	TRBV12-3/TRBV12-4	CASSSASGVGNTEAFF	TGTGCCAGCAGTTCTGCTTCAGGGGTCGGGAACACTGAAGCTTTCTTT
TRBJ2-3	.	.	TRBV7-2	CASSDGQFTDTQYF	TGTGCCAGCAGCGACGGACAGTTCACAGATACGCAGTATTTT
TRBJ2-3	.	many	TRBV7-2	CASSFLFGTDTQYF	TGTGCCAGCAGCTTTCTCTTCGGCACAGATACGCAGTATTTT
TRBJ1-2	.	few	TRBV5-1	CASATGGRSYGYTF	TGCGCCAGCGCCACAGGTGGCAGGAGCTATGGCTACACCTTC
TRBJ2-7	.	many	TRBV12-3/TRBV12-4	CASSVTGEQYF	TGTGCCAGCAGTGTTACTGGGGAGCAGTACTTC
TRBJ2-1	.	few	TRBV7-3	CASSLKGGPRQGPADEQFF	TGTGCCAGCAGCCTAAAAGGGGGGCCAAGACAGGGTCCGGCCGATGAGCAGTTCTTC
TRBJ1-2	.	.	TRBV15	CATSRDLEGYTF	TGTGCCACCAGCAGAGACCTAGAGGGCTACACCTTC
TRBJ2-1	TRBD2	few	TRBV20-1	CSATGAGRSYNEQFF	TGCAGTGCTACGGGAGCGGGGAGATCCTACAATGAGCAGTTCTTC
TRBJ1-2	.	many	TRBV5-1	CASSLGAGLNYGYTF	TGCGCCAGCAGCTTGGGAGCAGGCCTAAACTATGGCTACACCTTC
TRBJ2-7	.	many	TRBV4-1	CASSQGWTLLSYEQYF	TGCGCCAGCAGCCAAGGCTGGACGCTTCTCTCCTACGAGCAGTACTTC
TRBJ1-4	.	.	TRBV7-2	CASSLSWTVNEKLFF	TGTGCCAGCAGCTTATCGTGGACGGTCAATGAAAAACTGTTTTTT
TRBJ2-5	.	many	TRBV7-2	CASSLAIRETQYF	TGTGCCAGCAGCTTAGCGATCAGGGAGACCCAGTACTTC
TRBJ2-3	.	few	TRBV9	CASSVGLGTDTQYF	TGTGCCAGCAGCGTAGGTTTGGGCACAGATACGCAGTATTTT
TRBJ2-5	TRBD1	many	TRBV29-1	CSATTGTVSETQYF	TGCAGCGCGACAACGGGGACAGTATCAGAGACCCAGTACTTC
TRBJ2-3	.	few	TRBV9	CASSVRGVCTDTQYF	TGTGCCAGCAGCGTCCGCGGGGTATGCACAGATACGCAGTATTTT
TRBJ2-6	TRBD1	many	TRBV5-4	CASSLNDRAGANVLTF	TGTGCCAGCAGCCTAAATGACAGGGCTGGGGCCAACGTCCTGACTTTC
TRBJ1-5	.	many	TRBV12-3/TRBV12-4	CASSPISQHF	TGTGCCAGCAGCCCTATCAGCCAGCATTTT
TRBJ2-6	.	few	TRBV28	CASIRSGANVLTF	TGTGCCAGCATTCGCTCTGGGGCCAACGTCCTGACTTTC
TRBJ1-1	.	many	TRBV7-9	CASSSRQGRNTEAFF	TGTGCCAGCAGCTCGCGCCAGGGCCGCAACACTGAAGCTTTCTTT
TRBJ1-1	TRBD1	few	TRBV4-1	CASSQEGGRMNTEAFF	TGCGCCAGCAGCCAAGAAGGGGGCAGGATGAACACTGAAGCTTTCTTT